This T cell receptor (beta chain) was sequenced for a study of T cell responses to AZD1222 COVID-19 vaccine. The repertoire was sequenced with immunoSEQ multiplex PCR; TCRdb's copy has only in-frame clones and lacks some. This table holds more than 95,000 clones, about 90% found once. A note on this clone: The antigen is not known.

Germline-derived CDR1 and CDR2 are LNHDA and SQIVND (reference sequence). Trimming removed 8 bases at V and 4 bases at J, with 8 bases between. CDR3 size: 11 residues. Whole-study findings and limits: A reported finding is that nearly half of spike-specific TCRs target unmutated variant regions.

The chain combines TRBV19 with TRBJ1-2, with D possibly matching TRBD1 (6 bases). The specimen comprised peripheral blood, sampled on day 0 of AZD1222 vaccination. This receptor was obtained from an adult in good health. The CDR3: CASETGYGYTF. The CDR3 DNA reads TGTGCCAGTGAGACAGGCTATGGCTACACCTTC.